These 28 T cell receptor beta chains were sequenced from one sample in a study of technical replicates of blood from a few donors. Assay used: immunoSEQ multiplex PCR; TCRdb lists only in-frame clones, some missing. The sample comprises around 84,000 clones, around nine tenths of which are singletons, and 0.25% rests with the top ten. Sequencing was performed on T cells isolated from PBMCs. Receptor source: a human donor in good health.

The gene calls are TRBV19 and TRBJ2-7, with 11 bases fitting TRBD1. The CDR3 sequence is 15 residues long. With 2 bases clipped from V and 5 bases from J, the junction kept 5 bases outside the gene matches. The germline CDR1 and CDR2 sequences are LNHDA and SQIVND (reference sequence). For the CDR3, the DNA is TGTGCCAGTAGTATAACGGACAGGGGGCTAAACGAGCAGTACTTC. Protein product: CASSITDRGLNEQYF.

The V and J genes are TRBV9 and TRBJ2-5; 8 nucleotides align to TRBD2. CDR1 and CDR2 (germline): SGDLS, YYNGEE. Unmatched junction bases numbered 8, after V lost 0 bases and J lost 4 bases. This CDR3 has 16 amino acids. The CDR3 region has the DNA TGTGCCAGCAGCGTAGGGGTAGCGGGGACTCCAGAGACCCAGTACTTC. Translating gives CASSVGVAGTPETQYF.

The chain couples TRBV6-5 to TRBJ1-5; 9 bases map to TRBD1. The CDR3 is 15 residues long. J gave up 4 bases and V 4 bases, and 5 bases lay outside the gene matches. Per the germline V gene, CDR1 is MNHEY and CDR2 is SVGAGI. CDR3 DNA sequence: TGTGCCAGCAGTTCGGGACAGGGTTGGAATCAGCCCCAGCATTTT. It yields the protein CASSSGQGWNQPQHF.

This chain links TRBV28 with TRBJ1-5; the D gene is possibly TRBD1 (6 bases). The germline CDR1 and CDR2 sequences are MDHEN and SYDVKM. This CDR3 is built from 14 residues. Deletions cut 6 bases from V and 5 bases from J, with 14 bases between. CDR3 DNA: TGTGCCAGCAGGCCTACAGGGAGTCATCAGCCCCAGCATTTT. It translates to CASRPTGSHQPQHF. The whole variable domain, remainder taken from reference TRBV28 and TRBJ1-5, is DVKVTQSSRYLVKRTGEKVFLECVQDMDHENMFWYRQDPGLGLRLIYFSYDVKMKEKGDIPEGYSVSREKKERFSLILESASTNQTSMYLCASRPTGSHQPQHFGDGTRLSIL.

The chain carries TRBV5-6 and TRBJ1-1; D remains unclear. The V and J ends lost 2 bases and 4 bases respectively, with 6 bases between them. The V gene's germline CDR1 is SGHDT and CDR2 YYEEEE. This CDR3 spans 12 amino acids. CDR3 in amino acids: CASSFGRTEAFF. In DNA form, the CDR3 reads TGTGCCAGCAGCTTCGGTCGCACTGAAGCTTTCTTT. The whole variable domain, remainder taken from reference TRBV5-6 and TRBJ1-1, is DAGVTQSPTHLIKTRGQQVTLRCSPKSGHDTVSWYQQALGQGPQFIFQYYEEEERQRGNFPDRFSGHQFPNYSSELNVNALLLGDSALYLCASSFGRTEAFFGQGTRLTVV.

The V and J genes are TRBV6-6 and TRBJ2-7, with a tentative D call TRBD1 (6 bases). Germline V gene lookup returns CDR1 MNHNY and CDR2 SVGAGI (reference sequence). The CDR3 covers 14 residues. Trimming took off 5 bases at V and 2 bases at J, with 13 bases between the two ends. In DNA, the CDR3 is TGTGCCAGCAGTCGTACAGGGCAGCCCTACGAGCAGTACTTC. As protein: CASSRTGQPYEQYF.

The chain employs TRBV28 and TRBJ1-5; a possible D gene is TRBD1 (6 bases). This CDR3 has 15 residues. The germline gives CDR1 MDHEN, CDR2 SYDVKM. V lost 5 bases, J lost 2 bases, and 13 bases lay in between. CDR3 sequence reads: CASSRRGNGNQPQHF. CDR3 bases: TGTGCCAGCAGTCGCAGGGGTAATGGCAATCAGCCCCAGCATTTT.

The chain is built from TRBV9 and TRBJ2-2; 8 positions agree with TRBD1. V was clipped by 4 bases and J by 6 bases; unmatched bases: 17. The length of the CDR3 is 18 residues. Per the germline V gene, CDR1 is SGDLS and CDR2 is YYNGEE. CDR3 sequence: CASSLRPNRGAVSGELFF. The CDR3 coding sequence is TGTGCCAGCAGCCTTAGGCCTAACAGGGGGGCCGTTTCCGGGGAGCTGTTTTTT. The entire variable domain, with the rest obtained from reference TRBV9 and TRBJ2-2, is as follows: DSGVTQTPKHLITATGQRVTLRCSPRSGDLSVYWYQQSLDQGLQFLIQYYNGEERAKGNILERFSAQQFPDLHSELNLSSLELGDSALYFCASSLRPNRGAVSGELFFGEGSRLTVL.

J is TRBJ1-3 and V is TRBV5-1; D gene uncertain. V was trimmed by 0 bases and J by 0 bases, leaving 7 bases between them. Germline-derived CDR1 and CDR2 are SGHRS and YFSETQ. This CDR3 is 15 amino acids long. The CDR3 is CASSLDPDSGNTIYF. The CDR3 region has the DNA TGCGCCAGCAGCTTGGATCCAGACTCTGGAAACACCATATATTTT.

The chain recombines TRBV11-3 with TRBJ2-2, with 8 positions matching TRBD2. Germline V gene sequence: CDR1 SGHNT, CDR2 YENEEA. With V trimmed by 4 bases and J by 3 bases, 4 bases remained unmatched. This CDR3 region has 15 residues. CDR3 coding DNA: TGTGCCAGCAGCTCGGGGGGGCCGGACACCGGGGAGCTGTTTTTT. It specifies CASSSGGPDTGELFF.

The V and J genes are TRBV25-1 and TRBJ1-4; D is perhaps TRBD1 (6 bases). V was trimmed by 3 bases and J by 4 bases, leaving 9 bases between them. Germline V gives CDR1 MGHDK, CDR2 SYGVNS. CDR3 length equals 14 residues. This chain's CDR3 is CASSDLGGNEKLFF. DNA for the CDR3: TGTGCCAGCAGTGACCTAGGGGGTAATGAAAAACTGTTTTTT.

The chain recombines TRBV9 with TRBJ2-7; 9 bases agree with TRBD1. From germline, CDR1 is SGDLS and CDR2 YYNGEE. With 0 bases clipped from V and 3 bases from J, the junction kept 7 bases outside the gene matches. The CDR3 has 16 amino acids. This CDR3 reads CASSVGPLDRGYEQYF. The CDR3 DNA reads TGTGCCAGCAGCGTAGGGCCCCTGGACAGGGGCTACGAGCAGTACTTC.

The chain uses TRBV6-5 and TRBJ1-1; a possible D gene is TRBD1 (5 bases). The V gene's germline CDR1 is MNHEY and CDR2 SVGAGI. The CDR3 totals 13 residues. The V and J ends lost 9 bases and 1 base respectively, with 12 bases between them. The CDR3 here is CASRRDWNTEAFF. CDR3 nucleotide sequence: TGTGCCAGTCGCCGGGACTGGAACACTGAAGCTTTCTTT.

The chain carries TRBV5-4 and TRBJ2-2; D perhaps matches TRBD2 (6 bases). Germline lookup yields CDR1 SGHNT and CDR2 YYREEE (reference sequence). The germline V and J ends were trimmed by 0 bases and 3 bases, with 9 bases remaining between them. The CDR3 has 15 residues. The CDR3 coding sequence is TGTGCCAGCAGCTTGGGACTAGTTGACACCGGGGAGCTGTTTTTT. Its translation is CASSLGLVDTGELFF.

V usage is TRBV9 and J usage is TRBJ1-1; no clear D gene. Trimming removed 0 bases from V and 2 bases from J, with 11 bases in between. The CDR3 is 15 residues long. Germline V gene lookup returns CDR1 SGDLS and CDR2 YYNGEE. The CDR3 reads CASSVGVGRNTEAFF. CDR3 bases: TGTGCCAGCAGCGTAGGGGTGGGGAGAAACACTGAAGCTTTCTTT.

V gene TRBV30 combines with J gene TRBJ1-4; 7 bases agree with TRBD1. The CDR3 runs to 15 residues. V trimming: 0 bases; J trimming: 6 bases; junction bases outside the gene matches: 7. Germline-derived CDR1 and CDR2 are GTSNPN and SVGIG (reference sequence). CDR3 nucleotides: TGTGCCTGGAGTGTATTAGGGCAGGGGGATGAAAAACTGTTTTTT. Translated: CAWSVLGQGDEKLFF.

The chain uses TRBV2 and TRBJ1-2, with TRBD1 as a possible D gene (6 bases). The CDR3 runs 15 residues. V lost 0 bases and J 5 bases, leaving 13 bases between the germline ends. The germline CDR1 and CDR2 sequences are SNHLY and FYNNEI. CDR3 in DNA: TGTGCCAGCAGTGAAGCGTCGCCAGGGGTGTATGGCTACACCTTC. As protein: CASSEASPGVYGYTF.

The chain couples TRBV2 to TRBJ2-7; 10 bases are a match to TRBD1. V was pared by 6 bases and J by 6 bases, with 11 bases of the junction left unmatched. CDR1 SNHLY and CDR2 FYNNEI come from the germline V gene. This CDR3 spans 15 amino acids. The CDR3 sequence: CASRWDRGLGSEQYF. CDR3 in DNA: TGTGCCAGCAGGTGGGACAGGGGTTTGGGGAGCGAGCAGTACTTC.

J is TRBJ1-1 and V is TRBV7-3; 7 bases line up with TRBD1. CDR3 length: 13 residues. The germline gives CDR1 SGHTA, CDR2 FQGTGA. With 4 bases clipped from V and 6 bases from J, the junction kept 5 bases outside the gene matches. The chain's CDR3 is CASSSPGQPEAFF. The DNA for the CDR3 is TGTGCCAGCAGCTCGCCGGGACAGCCTGAAGCTTTCTTT.

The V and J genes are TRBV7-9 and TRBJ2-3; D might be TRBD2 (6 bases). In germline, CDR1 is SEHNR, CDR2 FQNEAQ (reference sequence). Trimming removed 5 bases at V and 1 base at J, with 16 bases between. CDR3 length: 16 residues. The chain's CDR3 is CASSRSGTLGTDTQYF. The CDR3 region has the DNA TGTGCCAGCAGCCGCTCCGGGACTCTGGGCACAGATACGCAGTATTTT.

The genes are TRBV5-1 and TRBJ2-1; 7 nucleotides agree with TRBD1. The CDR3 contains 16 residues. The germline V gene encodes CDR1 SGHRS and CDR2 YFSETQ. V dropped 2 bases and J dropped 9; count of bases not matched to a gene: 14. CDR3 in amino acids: CASSFGVRQGIVEQFF. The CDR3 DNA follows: TGCGCCAGCAGCTTCGGGGTAAGACAGGGAATTGTTGAGCAGTTCTTC.

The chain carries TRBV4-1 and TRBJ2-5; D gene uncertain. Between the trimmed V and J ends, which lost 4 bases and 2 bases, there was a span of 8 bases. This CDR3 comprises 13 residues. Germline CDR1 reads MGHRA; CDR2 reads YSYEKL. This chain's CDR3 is CASSLRLQETQYF. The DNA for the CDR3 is TGCGCCAGCAGCCTGAGATTGCAAGAGACCCAGTACTTC.

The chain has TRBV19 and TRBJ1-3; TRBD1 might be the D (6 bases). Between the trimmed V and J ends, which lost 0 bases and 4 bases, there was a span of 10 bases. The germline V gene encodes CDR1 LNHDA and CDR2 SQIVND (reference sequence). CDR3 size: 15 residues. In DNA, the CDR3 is TGTGCCAGTAGTATAGACAGGACAGACGGAAACACCATATATTTT. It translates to CASSIDRTDGNTIYF.

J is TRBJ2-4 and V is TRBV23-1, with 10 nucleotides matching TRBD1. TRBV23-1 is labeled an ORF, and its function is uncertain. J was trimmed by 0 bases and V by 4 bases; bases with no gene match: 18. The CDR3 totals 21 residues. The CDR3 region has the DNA TGCGCCAGCAGTCTTCCTCGAGTGGGGACAGGGGAACCGTTAGCCAAAAACATTCAGTACTTC. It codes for CASSLPRVGTGEPLAKNIQYF.

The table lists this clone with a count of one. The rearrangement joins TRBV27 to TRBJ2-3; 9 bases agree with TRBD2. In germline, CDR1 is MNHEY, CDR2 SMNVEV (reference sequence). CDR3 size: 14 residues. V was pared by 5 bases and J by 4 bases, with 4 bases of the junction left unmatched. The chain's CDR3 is CASSRVAGADTQYF. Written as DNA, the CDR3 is TGTGCCAGCAGTAGGGTAGCGGGGGCAGATACGCAGTATTTT.

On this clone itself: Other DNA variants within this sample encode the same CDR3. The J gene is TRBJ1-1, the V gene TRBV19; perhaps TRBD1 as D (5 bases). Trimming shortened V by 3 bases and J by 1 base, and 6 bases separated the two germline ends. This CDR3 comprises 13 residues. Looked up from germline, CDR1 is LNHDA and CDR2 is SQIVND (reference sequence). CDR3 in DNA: TGTGCCAGTAGTATTGGACAGAACACTGAAGCTTTCTTT. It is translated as CASSIGQNTEAFF.

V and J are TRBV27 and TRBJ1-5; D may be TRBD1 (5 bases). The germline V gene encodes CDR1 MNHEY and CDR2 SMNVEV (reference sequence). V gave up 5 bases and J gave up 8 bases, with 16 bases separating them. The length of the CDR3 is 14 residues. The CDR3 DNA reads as TGTGCCAGCAGTCCGCAGACGGACATTAAGCCCCAGCATTTT. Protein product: CASSPQTDIKPQHF.

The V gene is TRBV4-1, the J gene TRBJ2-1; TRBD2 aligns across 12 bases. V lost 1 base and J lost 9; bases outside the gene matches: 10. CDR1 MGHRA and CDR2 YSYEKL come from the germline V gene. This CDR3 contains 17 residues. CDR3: CASSQGPGMTSGGEQFF. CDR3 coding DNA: TGCGCCAGCAGCCAAGGCCCCGGAATGACTAGCGGGGGTGAGCAGTTCTTC.